These T cell receptor beta chains were read from a single sample in a study of blood T cell repertoires in COVID-19. The method was immunoSEQ multiplex PCR; TCRdb's version includes in-frame clones alone and lacks a portion of them. The table shows 380,000 or so clones, with roughly 90% occurring only once. Sequencing was performed on PBMCs or T cells enriched from blood (not recorded which). All receptors derive from a middle-aged woman with acute COVID-19. Both conserved end residues are part of each CDR3. The D gene is left open where the match is weak. Size values are once, few and many counts, or a class for expanded clones, and some rows have none.

d_call	v_call	j_call	clone_size	cdr3_nt	cdr3_aa
.	TRBV7-2	TRBJ2-2	once	TGTGCCTGGGGTGGTGTGGGCGGGGACACCGGGGAGCTGTTTTTT	CAWGGVGGDTGELFF
.	TRBV11-2	TRBJ1-1	.	TGTGCCAGCAGCTCCCACCTGGGGGGCACTGAAGCTTTCTTT	CASSSHLGGTEAFF
TRBD1	TRBV3-1/TRBV3-2	TRBJ1-3	.	TGTGCCAGCAGCCAGATGACAGGGAACACCATATATTTT	CASSQMTGNTIYF
TRBD2	TRBV13	TRBJ2-7	.	TGTGCCAGCAGCTTTAACCTAGCGGATTACGAGCAGTACTTC	CASSFNLADYEQYF
.	TRBV19	TRBJ2-1	.	TGTGCCAGTAGGATGGCAGGTTTAACTGTCTCCTACAATGAGCAGTTCTTC	CASRMAGLTVSYNEQFF
.	TRBV6-5	TRBJ2-1	.	TGTGCCAGCAGGCGGACAGAGGGGTACGGTGAGCAGTTCTTC	CASRRTEGYGEQFF
.	TRBV5-4	TRBJ1-1	.	TGTGCCAGCAGCCAACAGGGAGGGACTGAAGCTTTCTTT	CASSQQGGTEAFF
TRBD1	TRBV19	TRBJ1-4	once	TGTGCCAGTAGCAGACAGGGGGCAATGACAACTAATGAAAAACTGTTTTTT	CASSRQGAMTTNEKLFF
.	TRBV10-1	TRBJ2-3	.	TGCGCCAGCAGTGAGATAGGGGGTTCAGATACGCAGTATTTT	CASSEIGGSDTQYF
TRBD2	TRBV27	TRBJ2-5	.	TGTGCCAGCAGTTTATCAGCGGGGGACGGGGGAGGTCGAGAGACCCAGTACTTC	CASSLSAGDGGGRETQYF
TRBD1	TRBV5-1	TRBJ1-1	.	TGCGCCAGCAGCGCCCGACAGGGTGCGGTCCTCCCGTCTGAAGCTTTCTTT	CASSARQGAVLPSEAFF
.	TRBV7-9	TRBJ1-1	few	TGTGCCAGCAGTTCCGGGACAGAAGCTTTCTTT	CASSSGTEAFF
.	TRBV27	TRBJ1-5	.	TGTGCCAGCAGTTTGGGGGGGCTTCAGCCCCAGCATTTT	CASSLGGLQPQHF
.	TRBV11-2	TRBJ1-4	few	TGTGCCAGCAGCTTAAGTATTTACCGGGGGGGTATTAATGAAAAACTGTTTTTT	CASSLSIYRGGINEKLFF
TRBD1	TRBV5-1	TRBJ1-1	.	TGCGCCAGCAGCTCAGGCGACAGGGTGAACACTGAAGCTTTCTTT	CASSSGDRVNTEAFF
.	TRBV4-1	TRBJ2-7	.	TGCGCCAGCAGCCAAGATCAAGCATACGAGCAGTACTTC	CASSQDQAYEQYF
TRBD1	TRBV4-1	TRBJ2-2	.	TGCGCCAGCAGCCAAGAACAGGGGACCGGCGGGGAGCTGTTTTTT	CASSQEQGTGGELFF
.	TRBV5-1	TRBJ1-2	.	TGCGCCAGCAGCTCCAGGGGTTTCTATGGCTACACCTTC	CASSSRGFYGYTF
.	TRBV4-2	TRBJ1-1	.	TGTGCCAGCAGCCAAGATCTTGGGGCTATGAACACTGAAGCTTTCTTT	CASSQDLGAMNTEAFF
.	TRBV6-2/TRBV6-3	TRBJ2-1	.	TGTGCCAGCAGTTACGACGGGAATGAGCAGTTCTTC	CASSYDGNEQFF
.	TRBV24-1	TRBJ1-2	.	TGTGCCACCAGTGATCCCTGGGGGCCCGCAGGCGGCTACACCTTC	CATSDPWGPAGGYTF
.	TRBV7-2	TRBJ2-2	.	TGTGCCAGCAGCCCAACTACCGGGACAACGAACACCGGGGAGCTGTTTTTT	CASSPTTGTTNTGELFF
TRBD1	TRBV7-6	TRBJ1-4	.	TGTGCCAGCAGCTTAGTGAGCACAAGGGGGCAGGGGAAACTGTTTTTT	CASSLVSTRGQGKLFF
TRBD1	TRBV27	TRBJ1-2	.	TGTGCCAGCAGTTTCACAGACAGGGGATATGGCTACACCTTC	CASSFTDRGYGYTF
.	TRBV15	TRBJ1-6	.	TGTGCCACCAGTATCAAAAACGGACCCCTCCACTTT	CATSIKNGPLHF
.	TRBV12-3/TRBV12-4	TRBJ1-4	once	TGTGCCAGCAGATCCCGGTCTCGTGAAAAACTGTTTTTT	CASRSRSREKLFF
.	TRBV7-8	TRBJ1-1	few	TGTGCCAGCAGCCGGACGGGTACTGGTGACGCTTTCTTT	CASSRTGTGDAFF
.	TRBV6-2/TRBV6-3	TRBJ1-2	.	TGTGCCAGCAGTTACTCGGGAGCGTCAGTCGGTTATGGCTACACCTTC	CASSYSGASVGYGYTF
.	TRBV5-4	TRBJ1-1	.	TGTGCCAGCAGCTTGGAGGGGTCCTTATTGGGTACTGAAGCTTTCTTT	CASSLEGSLLGTEAFF
.	TRBV12-3/TRBV12-4	TRBJ1-2	.	TGTGCCAGCAGTTTTTTCAGTTCCTATGGCTACACCTTC	CASSFFSSYGYTF
.	TRBV7-9	TRBJ2-3	.	TGTGCCAGCAGCCCCGCTCCAAGCGGCCTTTCCGATACGCAGTATTTT	CASSPAPSGLSDTQYF
.	TRBV5-6	TRBJ1-1	few	TGTGCCAGCAGCTTGGGGCTGAACACTGAAGCTTTCTTT	CASSLGLNTEAFF
TRBD1	TRBV12-3/TRBV12-4	TRBJ2-7	.	TGTGCATCGGGACAGCTGAGCGAGCAGTACTTC	CASGQLSEQYF
.	TRBV18	TRBJ2-7	.	TGTGCCAGCTCACCAGACGGGGGGCTTAGCTCCTACGAGCAGTACTTC	CASSPDGGLSSYEQYF
.	TRBV5-1	TRBJ2-2	.	TGCGCCAGCAGCTTGAGTACACAGGGGAACACCGGGGAGCTGTTTTTT	CASSLSTQGNTGELFF
.	TRBV7-9	TRBJ1-1	.	TGTGCCAGCAGCCGAGCAGGGGTGGGAACTGAAGCTTTCTTT	CASSRAGVGTEAFF
TRBD1	TRBV29-1	TRBJ1-3	.	TGCAGCGTTGTGTTGGACAGGGGGCCTGGAAACACCATATATTTT	CSVVLDRGPGNTIYF
.	TRBV7-9	TRBJ1-4	.	TGTGCCAGCAGCGTCAGGTCTACTAATGAAAAACTGTTTTTT	CASSVRSTNEKLFF
TRBD1	TRBV13	TRBJ1-2	.	TGTGCCAGCAGTATTAATCTGGGACAGGGGCACTATGGCTACACCTTC	CASSINLGQGHYGYTF
.	TRBV19	TRBJ2-7	.	TGTGCCAGTAGTATACTGAGCTCCTACGAGCAGTACTTC	CASSILSSYEQYF
.	TRBV7-9	TRBJ1-1	.	TGTGCCAGCAGCCCAGACAGGAAAGCTTTCTTT	CASSPDRKAFF
.	TRBV12-2	TRBJ2-5	once	TGTGCAAGTCGCTCTGAACAGGGGGCGCTTCAAGAGACCCAGTACTTC	CASRSEQGALQETQYF
.	TRBV5-6	TRBJ1-2	.	TGTGCCAGCAGCGCGGGTCGGGCCTATGGCTACACCTTC	CASSAGRAYGYTF
TRBD1	TRBV30	TRBJ1-4	few	TGTGCCTTTGAGCCCTCCCAGGGGGCGTCTAATGAAAAACTGTTTTTT	CAFEPSQGASNEKLFF
.	TRBV19	TRBJ1-2	.	TGTGCCAGTAATTCAGGGGTCGGCTACACCTTC	CASNSGVGYTF
TRBD1	TRBV29-1	TRBJ1-2	.	TGCAGCTGCTGGGACAGGATCTACTATGGCTACACCTTC	CSCWDRIYYGYTF
.	TRBV4-1	TRBJ1-2	.	TGCGCCAGCAGCCAAGAGCCAGGGCGGAGTGGCTACACCTTC	CASSQEPGRSGYTF
.	TRBV6-1	TRBJ2-2	.	TGTGCCAGCAGCGAAGGGACCCAGGGAACCGGGGAGCTGTTTTTT	CASSEGTQGTGELFF